The 13 T cell receptor beta chains reported below all come from one sample, sequenced in a study of radiation and T cells in renal cell carcinoma. This sample's treatment: 15 Gy SBRT to primary tumor, nephrectomy 4 weeks later. TCRdb's table, derived via immunoSEQ multiplex PCR, lists solely in-frame clones and lacks some. This table holds 7,000 to 9,500 clones, around 50% found once. The sample here was tumor tissue, taken from a patient whose treatment included radiotherapy and nephrectomy. All receptors come from a man in his 60s with renal cell carcinoma.

This chain links TRBV7-9 with TRBJ1-5, with D possibly being TRBD1 (6 bases). V was shortened by 1 base and J by 1 base, with 17 bases between the two germline ends. The CDR3 length is 18 residues. Per the germline V gene, CDR1 is SEHNR and CDR2 is FQNEAQ (reference sequence). CDR3 DNA: TGTGCCAGCAGCTTAGGCATCCAGGGGAGGGAGAGCAATCAGCCCCAGCATTTT. As protein: CASSLGIQGRESNQPQHF.

The chain uses TRBV7-3 and TRBJ2-3, with D uncertain. The V end was cut by 4 bases, the J end by 2 bases, with 13 bases between. CDR3 length equals 15 residues. The germline V gene encodes CDR1 SGHTA and CDR2 FQGTGA. CDR3 in amino acids: CASSSLGGTTDTQYF. DNA of the CDR3: TGTGCCAGCAGCTCCTTGGGCGGAACCACAGATACGCAGTATTTT.

This clone was recorded only once. DNA for the CDR3: TGTGCCATCAGTGAGTCTAGACAGGGGCGCAATGAGCAGTTCTTC. It encodes CAISESRQGRNEQFF. This chain connects TRBV10-3 to TRBJ2-1; 8 nucleotides agree with TRBD1. V lost 0 bases, J lost 6 bases, and 4 bases stayed unmatched. Germline-derived CDR1 and CDR2 are ENHRY and SYGVKD. This CDR3 is built from 15 residues.

The V gene is TRBV10-1, the J gene TRBJ2-7, with 7 bases that match TRBD1. CDR1 WNHNN and CDR2 SYGVQD come from the germline V gene (reference sequence). V lost 3 bases and J lost 4; bases outside the gene matches: 9. The CDR3 runs 15 residues. This CDR3 is CASSDATGRFYEQYF. DNA of the CDR3: TGCGCCAGCAGTGACGCGACAGGGCGTTTTTACGAGCAGTACTTC.

This clone was picked up a small number of times. The V and J genes are TRBV7-9 and TRBJ1-2; D gene uncertain. Trimming took off 3 bases at V and 4 bases at J, with 9 bases between the two ends. This CDR3 has 13 amino acids. Per the germline V gene, CDR1 is SEHNR and CDR2 is FQNEAQ (reference sequence). CDR3 nucleotide sequence: TGTGCCAGCAGCTTGCGGGGTTTCTATGGCTACACCTTC. It yields the protein CASSLRGFYGYTF.

This clone was detected once. This chain uses TRBV6-1 with TRBJ2-7; D may be TRBD2 (6 bases). The V gene's germline CDR1 is MNHNS and CDR2 SASEGT. The CDR3 is 13 amino acids. V lost 8 bases and J 6 bases, leaving 17 bases between the germline ends. The CDR3 sequence is CASQVSGVSEQYF. In nucleotides, the CDR3 is TGTGCCAGCCAAGTCTCGGGAGTATCCGAGCAGTACTTC.

This chain uses TRBV7-2 with TRBJ2-5; a weak D match, TRBD2 (5 bases). Gene TRBJ2-7 matches the end of the DNA better, so the J call may be wrong. The V gene's germline CDR1 is SGHTA and CDR2 FQGNSA. This CDR3 is 14 amino acids long. CDR3 sequence (DNA): TGTGCCAGCAGCGCCCAGCGGCAGATGGGCGAGCAGTACTTC. Protein product: CASSAQRQMGEQYF.

The chain is built from TRBV6-1 and TRBJ1-5; weak D call: TRBD1 (5 bases). The germline CDR1 and CDR2 sequences are MNHNS and SASEGT. Trimming took 4 bases from V and 0 from J, leaving 10 bases between them. The CDR3 consists of 15 residues. CDR3 protein: CASSAARASNQPQHF. Written as DNA, the CDR3 is TGTGCCAGCAGTGCCGCCAGGGCTAGCAATCAGCCCCAGCATTTT.

The rearrangement links TRBV11-2 to TRBJ2-6, with D unclear. The V end lost 5 bases, the J end lost 4 bases, and 12 bases lay between the germline ends. This CDR3 has 15 amino acids. The germline V gene has CDR1 SGHAT and CDR2 FQNNGV. Written as DNA, the CDR3 is TGTGCCAGCAGCGCGTCAGGAACCGGGGCCAACGTCCTGACTTTC. Protein: CASSASGTGANVLTF.

V is TRBV5-1 and J is TRBJ2-1; D is unclear. The germline gives CDR1 SGHRS, CDR2 YFSETQ. Deletions cut 4 bases from V and 5 bases from J, with 16 bases between. This CDR3 contains 15 residues. CDR3 DNA sequence: TGCGCCAGCAGCCTTACGACGTCCACTAACAATGAGCAGTTCTTC. Amino acids: CASSLTTSTNNEQFF.

This sequence joins TRBV7-8 and TRBJ1-4; no definite D call. Looked up from germline, CDR1 is SGHVS and CDR2 is FQNEAQ. The CDR3 is made up of 14 amino acids. V lost 1 base, J lost 0 bases, and 3 bases lay in between. CDR3 protein: CASSLEATNEKLFF. CDR3 coding DNA: TGTGCCAGCAGCTTAGAGGCAACTAATGAAAAACTGTTTTTT.

This clone was counted only a few times. This chain joins TRBV5-2 and TRBJ2-7; the table names TRBD1, a call not compared with the DNA. TRBV5-2 is a listed pseudogene. The CDR3 runs 15 residues. The CDR3 spells CASSSRDRVSYEQYF. CDR3 nucleotide sequence: TGTGCCAGCAGCTCCCGGGACAGGGTGTCCTACGAGCAGTACTTC.

The chain uses TRBV5-1 and TRBJ2-1, with D possibly matching TRBD1 (6 bases). Trimming stripped 0 bases from V and 7 bases from J, with 14 bases between. This CDR3 is 15 amino acids long. Germline V gene sequence: CDR1 SGHRS, CDR2 YFSETQ. CDR3 region: CASSLAGTRTNEQFF. CDR3 DNA: TGCGCCAGCAGCTTGGCGGGGACAAGAACAAATGAGCAGTTCTTC.